This T cell receptor (beta chain) was identified in a study of cytomegalovirus exposure and HLA in healthy donors. Study background: Early on, a data release was issued that held 65 million to 100 million unique TCRs from HLA-typed donors.

The PCR used 60 Vbeta and 13 Jbeta primers. Produced via immunoSEQ multiplex PCR; TCRdb's table is partial and in-frame only. The sample records 150,000 to 200,000 clones, around three quarters being singletons. In the case of this clone: Its cognate antigen is unknown.

CDR1 and CDR2 from the germline V gene are SNHLY and FYNNEI. The CDR3 runs to 11 residues. V lost 8 bases and J 5 bases, leaving 9 bases between the germline ends. Whole-study results and caveats: Most TCR sequences were uncommon, yet certain public TCRs appeared in many donors.

Sequencing was performed on PBMCs. The TCR sequence derives from a woman in her thirties in good health and CMV-seropositive. The rearrangement links TRBV2 to TRBJ1-2; D may be TRBD1 (5 bases). The CDR3 region has the DNA TGTGCCAGCGGGGGGAGATATGGCTACACCTTC. As protein: CASGGRYGYTF.